This TCR beta chain was found in a study of CD8+CD57+ T cells in acquired aplastic anemia. Study-wide context: Mean yield of DNA from sorted CD4+ and CD8+ cells was 3.2 ug.

This clonotype was recorded once. Its antigen is as yet unknown. Selection for sequencing was limited to patients who had shown CD8+CD57+ cell expansion by flow cytometry. Study results and limitations: Simpson's diversity of CD8+ cells was not significantly different in patients compared with controls.

TCR beta VDJ and CDR3 profiling used genomic DNA as template. A single record per CDR3 protein comes from TCRdb applying MiXCR to the reads. The sample consists of 120,000 or so distinct CDR3 sequences, about 40% of them appearing once. The length of the CDR3 is 14 residues. Trimming took 6 bases from V and 5 from J, leaving 13 bases between them. The sequence was collected from a human donor with aplastic anemia. V and J are TRBV12-3 or TRBV12-4 and TRBJ2-2; tentatively, D is TRBD1 (5 bases). The sequenced sample consisted of sorted CD4+, CD8+, or CD8+CD57+ T cells (not recorded which) from PBMCs. CDR3 loop: CASSLRVLTGELFF. CDR3 DNA: TGTGCCAGCAGCCTCAGGGTATTAACCGGGGAGCTGTTTTTT.